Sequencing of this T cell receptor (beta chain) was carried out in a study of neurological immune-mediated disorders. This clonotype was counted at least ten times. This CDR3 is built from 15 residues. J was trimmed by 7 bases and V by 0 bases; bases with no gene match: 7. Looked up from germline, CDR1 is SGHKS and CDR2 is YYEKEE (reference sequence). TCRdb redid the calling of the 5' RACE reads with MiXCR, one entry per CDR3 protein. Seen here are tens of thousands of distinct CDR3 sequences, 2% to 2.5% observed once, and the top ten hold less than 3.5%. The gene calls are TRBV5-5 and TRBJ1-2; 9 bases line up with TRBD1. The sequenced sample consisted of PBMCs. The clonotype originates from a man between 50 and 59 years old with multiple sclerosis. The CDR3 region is CASSLGDRVVFGYTF. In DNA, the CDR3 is TGTGCCAGCAGCTTGGGGGACAGGGTGGTTTTTGGCTACACCTTC.